This record concerns one T cell receptor (beta chain) sequence. V dropped 2 bases and J dropped 6; count of bases not matched to a gene: 8. The CDR3 has 14 amino acids. The germline V gene has CDR1 SGHRS and CDR2 YFSETQ. The data were obtained in a study of blood T cell repertoires in COVID-19. Study summary: Samples taken during acute and convalescent COVID-19 were collected in the United States, Italy and Spain. Sources were T cells, B-cell-depleted T cells, or PBMCs; the material itself was cDNA or gDNA.

Seattle's enrolled individuals joined amid active infection and were then monitored longitudinally. Per the original data handling: Reference gene primers were amplified, and this amplification served to estimate nucleated cell counts. TCRdb keeps only in-frame clones here, not all; method: immunoSEQ multiplex PCR. V and J calls and clone size come straight from that table; D and trimming were deduced from the DNA. The table lists approximately 530,000 clones, around nine tenths of them singletons. The sample comprised peripheral blood. The TCR sequence derives from a woman aged 50 to 65 with COVID-19, enrolled during active disease. V gene TRBV5-1 combines with J gene TRBJ2-7, with 7 positions matching TRBD1. The CDR3 DNA reads as TGCGCCAGCAGCTTTCGGGCAGGGGGAAGCGAGCAGTACTTC. It codes for CASSFRAGGSEQYF.